The clone carrying this T cell receptor beta chain was detected only a few times. The CDR3 is 15 residues long. Germline loops: CDR1 SNHLY, CDR2 FYNNEI. V was clipped by 1 base and J by 2 bases, with 12 bases between them. Study processing details: Quantification of nucleated cells was approximated via reference gene primer amplification. Sequencing was performed with immunoSEQ multiplex PCR; in TCRdb, only in-frame clones are kept and a portion is missing. That table gives V, J and clone size, and the DNA gave D and trimming. The table records hundreds of thousands of clones, approximately 84% of them present only once. These data are taken from a study of blood T cell repertoires in COVID-19. Looking at the study overall: T cells, B-cell-depleted T cells, or PBMCs provided the cDNA or gDNA that served as material.

The TCR originated in a human donor in a cohort sampled during active COVID-19. The material sequenced was peripheral blood. The chain couples TRBV2 to TRBJ2-7; weak D call: TRBD2 (5 bases). CDR3 protein: CASSEVRLAAYEQYF. The CDR3 DNA sequence: TGTGCCAGCAGTGAAGTGAGGCTAGCCGCCTACGAGCAGTACTTC.